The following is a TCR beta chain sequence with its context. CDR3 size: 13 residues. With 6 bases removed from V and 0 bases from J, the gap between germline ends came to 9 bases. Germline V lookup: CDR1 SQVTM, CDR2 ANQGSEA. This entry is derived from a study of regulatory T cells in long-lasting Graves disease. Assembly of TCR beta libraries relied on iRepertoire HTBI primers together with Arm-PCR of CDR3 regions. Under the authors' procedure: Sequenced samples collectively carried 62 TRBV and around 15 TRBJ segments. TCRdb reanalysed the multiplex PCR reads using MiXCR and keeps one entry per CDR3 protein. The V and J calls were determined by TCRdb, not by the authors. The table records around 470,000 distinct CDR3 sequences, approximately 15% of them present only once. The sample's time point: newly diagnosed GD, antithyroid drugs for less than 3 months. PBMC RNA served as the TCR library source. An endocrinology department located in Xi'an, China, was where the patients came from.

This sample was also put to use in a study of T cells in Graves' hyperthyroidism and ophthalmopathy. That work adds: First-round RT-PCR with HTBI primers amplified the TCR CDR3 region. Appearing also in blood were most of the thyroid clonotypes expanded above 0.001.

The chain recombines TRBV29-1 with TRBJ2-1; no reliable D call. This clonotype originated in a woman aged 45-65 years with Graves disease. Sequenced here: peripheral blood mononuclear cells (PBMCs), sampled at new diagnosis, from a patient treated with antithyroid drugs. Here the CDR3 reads CSVQDSSYNEQFF. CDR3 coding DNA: TGCAGCGTGCAGGATAGCTCCTACAATGAGCAGTTCTTC.